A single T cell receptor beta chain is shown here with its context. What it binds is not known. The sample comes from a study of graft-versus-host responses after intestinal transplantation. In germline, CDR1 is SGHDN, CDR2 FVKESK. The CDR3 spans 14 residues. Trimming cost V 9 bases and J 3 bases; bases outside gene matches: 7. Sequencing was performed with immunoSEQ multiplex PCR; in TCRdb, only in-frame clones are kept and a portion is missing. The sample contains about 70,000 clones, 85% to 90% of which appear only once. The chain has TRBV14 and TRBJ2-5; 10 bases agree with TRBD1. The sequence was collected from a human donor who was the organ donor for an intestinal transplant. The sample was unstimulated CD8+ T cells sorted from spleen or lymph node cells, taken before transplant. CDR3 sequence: CARMTGGKKETQYF. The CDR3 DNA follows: TGTGCCAGGATGACAGGGGGCAAGAAAGAGACCCAGTACTTC.